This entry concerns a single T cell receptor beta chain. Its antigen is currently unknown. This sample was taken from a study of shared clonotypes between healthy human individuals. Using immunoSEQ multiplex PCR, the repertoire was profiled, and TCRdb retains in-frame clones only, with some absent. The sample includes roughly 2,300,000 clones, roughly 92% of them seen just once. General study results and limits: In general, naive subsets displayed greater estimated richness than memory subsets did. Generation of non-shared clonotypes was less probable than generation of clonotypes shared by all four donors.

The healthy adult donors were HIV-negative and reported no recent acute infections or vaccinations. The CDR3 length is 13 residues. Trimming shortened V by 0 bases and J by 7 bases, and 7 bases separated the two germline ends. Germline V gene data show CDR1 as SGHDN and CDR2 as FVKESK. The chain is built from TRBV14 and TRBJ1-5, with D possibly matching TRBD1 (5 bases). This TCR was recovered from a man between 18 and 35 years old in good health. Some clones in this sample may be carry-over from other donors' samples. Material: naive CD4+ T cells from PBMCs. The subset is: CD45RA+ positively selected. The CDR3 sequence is CASSQDQGQPQHF. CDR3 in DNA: TGTGCCAGCAGCCAAGATCAGGGCCAGCCCCAGCATTTT.